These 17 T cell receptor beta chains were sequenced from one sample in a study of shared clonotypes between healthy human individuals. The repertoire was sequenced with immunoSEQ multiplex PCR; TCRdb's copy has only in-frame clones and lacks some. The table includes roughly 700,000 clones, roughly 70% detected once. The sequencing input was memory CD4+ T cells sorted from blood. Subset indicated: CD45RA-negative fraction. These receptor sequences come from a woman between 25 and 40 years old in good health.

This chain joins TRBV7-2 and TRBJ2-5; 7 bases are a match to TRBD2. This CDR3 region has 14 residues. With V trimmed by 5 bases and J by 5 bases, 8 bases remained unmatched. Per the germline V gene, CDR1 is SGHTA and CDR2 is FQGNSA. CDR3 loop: CASSARGREETQYF. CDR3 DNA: TGTGCCAGCAGCGCGCGGGGGAGGGAGGAGACCCAGTACTTC.

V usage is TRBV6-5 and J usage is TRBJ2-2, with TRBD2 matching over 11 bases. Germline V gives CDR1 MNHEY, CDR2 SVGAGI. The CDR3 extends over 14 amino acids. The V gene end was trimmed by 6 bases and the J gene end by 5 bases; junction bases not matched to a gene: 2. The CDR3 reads CASRTSGKTGELFF. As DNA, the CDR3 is TGTGCCAGCAGGACTAGCGGGAAGACCGGGGAGCTGTTTTTT.

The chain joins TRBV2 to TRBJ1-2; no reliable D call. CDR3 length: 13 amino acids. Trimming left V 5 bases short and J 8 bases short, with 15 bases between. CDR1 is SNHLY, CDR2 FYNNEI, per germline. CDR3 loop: CASSSYGREGYTF. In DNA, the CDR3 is TGTGCCAGCAGTTCGTACGGGAGGGAGGGCTACACCTTC.

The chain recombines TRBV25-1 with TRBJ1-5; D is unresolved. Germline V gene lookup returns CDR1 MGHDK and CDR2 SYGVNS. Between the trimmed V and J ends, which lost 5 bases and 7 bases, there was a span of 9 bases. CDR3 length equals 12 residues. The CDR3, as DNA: TGTGCCAGCAGTTTTGTTGGACAGCCCCAGCATTTT. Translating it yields CASSFVGQPQHF.

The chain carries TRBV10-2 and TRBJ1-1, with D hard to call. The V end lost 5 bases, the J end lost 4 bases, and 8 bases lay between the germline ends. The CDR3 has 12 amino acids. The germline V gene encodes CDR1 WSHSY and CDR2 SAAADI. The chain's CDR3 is CASSSQVTEAFF. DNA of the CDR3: TGCGCCAGCAGTTCCCAAGTCACTGAAGCTTTCTTT.

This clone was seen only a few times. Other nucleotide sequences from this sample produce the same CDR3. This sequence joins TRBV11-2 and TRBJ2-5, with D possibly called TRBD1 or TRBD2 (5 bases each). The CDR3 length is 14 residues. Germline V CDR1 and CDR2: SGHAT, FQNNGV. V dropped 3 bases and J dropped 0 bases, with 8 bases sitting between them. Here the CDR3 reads CASSLGTNQETQYF. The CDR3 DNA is TGTGCCAGCAGCTTGGGGACCAACCAAGAGACCCAGTACTTC. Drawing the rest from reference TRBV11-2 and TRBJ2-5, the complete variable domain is EAGVAQSPRYKIIEKRQSVAFWCNPISGHATLYWYQQILGQGPKLLIQFQNNGVVDDSQLPKDRFSAERLKGVDSTLKIQPAKLEDSAVYLCASSLGTNQETQYFGPGTRLLVL.

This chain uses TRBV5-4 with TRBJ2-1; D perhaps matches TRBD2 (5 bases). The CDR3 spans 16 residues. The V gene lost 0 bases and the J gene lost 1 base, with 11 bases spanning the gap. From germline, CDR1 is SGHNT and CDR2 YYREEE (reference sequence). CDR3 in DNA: TGTGCCAGCAGCTTGGACCTAGCTGGGTCCTACAATGAGCAGTTCTTC. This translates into CASSLDLAGSYNEQFF.

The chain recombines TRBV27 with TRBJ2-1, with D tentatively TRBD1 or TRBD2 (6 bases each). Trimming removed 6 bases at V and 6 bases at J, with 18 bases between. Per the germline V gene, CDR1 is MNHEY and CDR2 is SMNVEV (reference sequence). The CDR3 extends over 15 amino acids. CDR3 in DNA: TGTGCCAGCAGCTCGTGGAGGGGGAACGGCAATGAGCAGTTCTTC. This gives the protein CASSSWRGNGNEQFF.

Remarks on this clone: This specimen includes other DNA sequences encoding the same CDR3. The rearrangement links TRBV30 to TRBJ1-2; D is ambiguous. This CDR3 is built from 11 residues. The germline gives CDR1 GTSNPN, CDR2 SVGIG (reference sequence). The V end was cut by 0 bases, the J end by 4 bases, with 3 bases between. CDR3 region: CAWSVRYGYTF. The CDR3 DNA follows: TGTGCCTGGAGTGTACGCTATGGCTACACCTTC.

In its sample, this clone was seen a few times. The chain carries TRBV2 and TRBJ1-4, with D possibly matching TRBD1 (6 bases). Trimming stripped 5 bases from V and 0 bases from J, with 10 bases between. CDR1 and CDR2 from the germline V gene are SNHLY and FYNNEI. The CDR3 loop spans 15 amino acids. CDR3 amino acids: CASSSQGTTNEKLFF. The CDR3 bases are TGTGCCAGCAGTTCGCAGGGGACAACTAATGAAAAACTGTTTTTT.

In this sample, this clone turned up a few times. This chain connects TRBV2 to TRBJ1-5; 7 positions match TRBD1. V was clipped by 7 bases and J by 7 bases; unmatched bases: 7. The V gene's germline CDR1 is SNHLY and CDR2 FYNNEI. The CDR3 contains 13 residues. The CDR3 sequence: CASTLDREQPQHF. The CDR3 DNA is TGTGCCAGCACCTTAGACAGGGAGCAGCCCCAGCATTTT.

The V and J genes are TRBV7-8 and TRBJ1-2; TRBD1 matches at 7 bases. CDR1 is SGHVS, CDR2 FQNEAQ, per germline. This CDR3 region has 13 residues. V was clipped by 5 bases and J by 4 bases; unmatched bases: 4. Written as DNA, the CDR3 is TGTGCCAGCAGCCTTGACAGGGTCTATGGCTACACCTTC. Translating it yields CASSLDRVYGYTF.

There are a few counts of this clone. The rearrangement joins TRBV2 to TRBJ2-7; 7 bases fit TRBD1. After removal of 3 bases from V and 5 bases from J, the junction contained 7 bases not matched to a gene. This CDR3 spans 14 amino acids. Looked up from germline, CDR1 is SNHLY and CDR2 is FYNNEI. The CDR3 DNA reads TGTGCCAGCAGTGAGGGGTACAGGGGCGACGAGCAGTACTTC. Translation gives CASSEGYRGDEQYF.

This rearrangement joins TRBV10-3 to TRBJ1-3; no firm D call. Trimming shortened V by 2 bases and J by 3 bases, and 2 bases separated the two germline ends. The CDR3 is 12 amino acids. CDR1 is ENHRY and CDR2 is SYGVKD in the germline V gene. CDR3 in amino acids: CAISENGNTIYF. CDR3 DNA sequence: TGTGCCATCAGTGAGAATGGAAACACCATATATTTT.

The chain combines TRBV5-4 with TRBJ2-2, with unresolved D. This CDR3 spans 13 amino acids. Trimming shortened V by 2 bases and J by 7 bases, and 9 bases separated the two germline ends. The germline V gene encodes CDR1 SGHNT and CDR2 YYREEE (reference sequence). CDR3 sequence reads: CASSFSSIGELFF. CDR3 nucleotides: TGTGCCAGCAGCTTTAGTTCCATCGGGGAGCTGTTTTTT. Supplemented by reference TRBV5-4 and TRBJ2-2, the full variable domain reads ETGVTQSPTHLIKTRGQQVTLRCSSQSGHNTVSWYQQALGQGPQFIFQYYREEENGRGNFPPRFSGLQFPNYSSELNVNALELDDSALYLCASSFSSIGELFFGEGSRLTVL.

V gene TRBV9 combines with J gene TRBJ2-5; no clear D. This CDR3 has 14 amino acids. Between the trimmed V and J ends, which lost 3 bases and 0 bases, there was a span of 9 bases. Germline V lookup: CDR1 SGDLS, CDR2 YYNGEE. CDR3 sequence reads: CASSATPYQETQYF. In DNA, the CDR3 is TGTGCCAGCAGCGCGACACCTTACCAAGAGACCCAGTACTTC.

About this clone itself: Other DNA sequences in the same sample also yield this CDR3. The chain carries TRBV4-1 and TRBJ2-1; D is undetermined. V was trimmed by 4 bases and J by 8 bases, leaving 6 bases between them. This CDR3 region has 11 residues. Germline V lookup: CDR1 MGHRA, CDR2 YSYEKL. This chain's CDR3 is CASSLQDEQFF. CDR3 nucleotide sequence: TGCGCCAGCAGCCTCCAGGATGAGCAGTTCTTC.